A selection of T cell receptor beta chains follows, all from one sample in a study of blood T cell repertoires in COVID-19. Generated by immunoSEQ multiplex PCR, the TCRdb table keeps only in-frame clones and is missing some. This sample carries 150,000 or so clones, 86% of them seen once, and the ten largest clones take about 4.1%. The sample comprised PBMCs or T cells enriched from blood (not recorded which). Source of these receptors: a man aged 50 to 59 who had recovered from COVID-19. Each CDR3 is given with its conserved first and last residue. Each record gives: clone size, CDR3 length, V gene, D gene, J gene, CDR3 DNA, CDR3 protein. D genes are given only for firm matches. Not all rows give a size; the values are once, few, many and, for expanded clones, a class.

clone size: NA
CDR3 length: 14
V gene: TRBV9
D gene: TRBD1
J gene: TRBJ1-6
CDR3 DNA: TGTGCCAGCAGCGTAGACAGGGGGAATTCACCCCTCCACTTT
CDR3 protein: CASSVDRGNSPLHF

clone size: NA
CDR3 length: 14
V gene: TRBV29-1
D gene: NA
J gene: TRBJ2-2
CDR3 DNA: TGCAGCGTCCGGTACAGGGTCAGCACCGGGGAGCTGTTTTTT
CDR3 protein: CSVRYRVSTGELFF

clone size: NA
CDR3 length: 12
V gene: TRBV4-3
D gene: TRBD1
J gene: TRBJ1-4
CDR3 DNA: TGCGCCAGCAGTCACAGGGGCCAAAAACTGTTTTTT
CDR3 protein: CASSHRGQKLFF

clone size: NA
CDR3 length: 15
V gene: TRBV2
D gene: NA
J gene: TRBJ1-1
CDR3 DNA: TGTGCCAGCAGGCCTACACAGGGAGCTAACACTGAAGCTTTCTTT
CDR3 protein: CASRPTQGANTEAFF

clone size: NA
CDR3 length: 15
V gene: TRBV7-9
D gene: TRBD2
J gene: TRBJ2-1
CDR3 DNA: TGTGCCAGCAGCTTGGGGACTAGCGGGTACAATGAGCAGTTCTTC
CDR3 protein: CASSLGTSGYNEQFF

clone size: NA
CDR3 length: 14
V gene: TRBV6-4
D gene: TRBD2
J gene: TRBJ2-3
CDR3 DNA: TGTGCCAGCAGTGATAGCGGGAGGGCAGATACGCAGTATTTT
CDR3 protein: CASSDSGRADTQYF

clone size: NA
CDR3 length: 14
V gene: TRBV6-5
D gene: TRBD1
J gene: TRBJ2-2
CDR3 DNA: TGTGCCAGCAGCTCGGACAGGGCTTCCGGGGAGCTGTTTTTT
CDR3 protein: CASSSDRASGELFF

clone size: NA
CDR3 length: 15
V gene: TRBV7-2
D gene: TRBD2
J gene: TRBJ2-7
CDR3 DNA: TGTGCCAGCAGCTTCCTAGCGGGCGTCTCCTACGAGCAGTACTTC
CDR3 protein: CASSFLAGVSYEQYF

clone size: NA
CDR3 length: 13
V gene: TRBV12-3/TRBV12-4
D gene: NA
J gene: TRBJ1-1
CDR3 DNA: TGTGCCAGCGGGAGGCGTCTGAACACTGAAGCTTTCTTT
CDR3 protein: CASGRRLNTEAFF

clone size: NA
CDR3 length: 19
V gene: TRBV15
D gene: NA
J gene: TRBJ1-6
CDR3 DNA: TGTGCCACCAGCAGAGACCGAAAGCGGGAGTATCGAAATAATTCACCCCTCCACTTT
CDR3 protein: CATSRDRKREYRNNSPLHF

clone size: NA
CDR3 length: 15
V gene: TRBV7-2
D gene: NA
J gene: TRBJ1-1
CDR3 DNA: TGTGCCAGCAGCTTAGCTTCGGGCGCGGGCACTGAAGCTTTCTTT
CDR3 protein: CASSLASGAGTEAFF

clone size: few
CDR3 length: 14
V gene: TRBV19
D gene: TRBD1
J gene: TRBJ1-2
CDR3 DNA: TGTGCCAGTATGGGAACAGGGGGAAGCTATGGCTACACCTTC
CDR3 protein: CASMGTGGSYGYTF

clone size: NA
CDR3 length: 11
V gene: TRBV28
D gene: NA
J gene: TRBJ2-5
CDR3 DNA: TGTGCCAGCAGCCCCTCCGAGACCCAGTACTTC
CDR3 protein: CASSPSETQYF

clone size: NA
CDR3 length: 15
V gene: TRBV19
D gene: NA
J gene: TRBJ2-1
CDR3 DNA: TGTGCCAGTAGTCACGCGGGAATCGAGCCCGATGAGCAGTTCTTC
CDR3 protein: CASSHAGIEPDEQFF

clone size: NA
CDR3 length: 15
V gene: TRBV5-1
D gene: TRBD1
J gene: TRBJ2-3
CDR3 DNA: TGCGCCAGCAGCTTTCGGACAGGAAGCACAGATACGCAGTATTTT
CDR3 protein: CASSFRTGSTDTQYF

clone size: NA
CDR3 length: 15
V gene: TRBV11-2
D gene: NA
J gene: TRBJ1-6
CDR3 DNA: TGTGCCAGCAGCCATAGCAGGGGACGGGATTCACCCCTCCACTTT
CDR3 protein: CASSHSRGRDSPLHF

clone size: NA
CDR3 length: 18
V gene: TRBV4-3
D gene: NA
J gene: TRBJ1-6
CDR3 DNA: TGCGCCAGCAGCCAAGACCCCTACGCGAGGTTCTCTGGGTCACCCCTCCACTTT
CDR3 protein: CASSQDPYARFSGSPLHF

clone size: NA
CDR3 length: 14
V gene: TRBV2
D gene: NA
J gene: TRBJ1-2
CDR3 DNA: TGTGCCAGCAGTGAAATAAAGTCAGGGCTACGCTACACCTTC
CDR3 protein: CASSEIKSGLRYTF

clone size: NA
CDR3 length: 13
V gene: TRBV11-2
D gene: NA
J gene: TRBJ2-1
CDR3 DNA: TGTGCCAGCAGCTCGGGGGACGGGAATGAGCAGTTCTTC
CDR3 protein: CASSSGDGNEQFF

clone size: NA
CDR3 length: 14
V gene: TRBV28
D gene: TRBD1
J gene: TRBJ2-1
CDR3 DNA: TGTGCCAGCAGTTTATCCCAGGGGGCTGGTGAGCAGTTCTTC
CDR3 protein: CASSLSQGAGEQFF

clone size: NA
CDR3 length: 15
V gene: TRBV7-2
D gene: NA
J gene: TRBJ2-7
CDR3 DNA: TGTGCCAGCAGCTTAACCCGGACTGGAAGAGAAGAGCAGTACTTC
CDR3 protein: CASSLTRTGREEQYF

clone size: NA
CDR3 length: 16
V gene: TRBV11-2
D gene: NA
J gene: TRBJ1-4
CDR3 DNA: TGTGCCAGCAGCTTAGATCTTGGGGGCTGGGGGAAAAAACTGTTTTTT
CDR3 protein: CASSLDLGGWGKKLFF

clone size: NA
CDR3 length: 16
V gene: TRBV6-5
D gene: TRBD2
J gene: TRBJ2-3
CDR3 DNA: TGTGCCAGCAGTTACAGACTAGCGGGAGGAAGAGGAACGCAGTATTTT
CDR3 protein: CASSYRLAGGRGTQYF

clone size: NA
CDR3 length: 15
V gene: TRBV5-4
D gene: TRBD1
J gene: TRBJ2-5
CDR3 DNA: TGTGCCAGCAGCATACGACAGGGGAGAATTGAGACCCAGTACTTC
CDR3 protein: CASSIRQGRIETQYF

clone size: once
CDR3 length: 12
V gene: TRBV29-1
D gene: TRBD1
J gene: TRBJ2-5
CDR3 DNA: TGCAGCGCCTTAGGACAGGGAATGACCCAGTACTTC
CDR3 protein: CSALGQGMTQYF

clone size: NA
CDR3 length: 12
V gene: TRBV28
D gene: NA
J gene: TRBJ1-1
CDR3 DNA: TGTGCCAGCCGCTGGAGGTCTTATGAAGCTTTCTTT
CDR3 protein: CASRWRSYEAFF

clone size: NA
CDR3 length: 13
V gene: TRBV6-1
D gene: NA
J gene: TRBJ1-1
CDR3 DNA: TGTGCCAGCAGTGAAAGTATAGACACTGAAGCTTTCTTT
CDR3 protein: CASSESIDTEAFF

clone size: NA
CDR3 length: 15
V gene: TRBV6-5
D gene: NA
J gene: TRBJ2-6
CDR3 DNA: TGTGCCAGCAGTCGACAGGTCTCTGGGGCCAACGTCCTGACTTTC
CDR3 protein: CASSRQVSGANVLTF

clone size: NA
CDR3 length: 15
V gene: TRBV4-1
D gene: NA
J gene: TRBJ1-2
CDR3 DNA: TGCGCCAGCAGCCTTTCAGAGGGTCCCAACTATGGCTACACCTTC
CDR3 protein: CASSLSEGPNYGYTF

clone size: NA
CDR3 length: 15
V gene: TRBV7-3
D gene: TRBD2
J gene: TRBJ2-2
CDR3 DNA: TGTGCCAGCAGCCCGACTAGCGGGGTTACCGGGGAGCTGTTTTTT
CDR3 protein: CASSPTSGVTGELFF

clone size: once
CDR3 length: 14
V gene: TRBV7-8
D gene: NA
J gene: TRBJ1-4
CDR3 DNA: TGTGCCAGCAGCCCAATGACAAGTGTCGAAAAACTGTTTTTT
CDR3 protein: CASSPMTSVEKLFF

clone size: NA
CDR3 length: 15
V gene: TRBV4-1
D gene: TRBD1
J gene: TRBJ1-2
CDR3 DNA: TGCGCCAGCAGCCAAGATTGGACAGGGTTTAGAGGCTACACCTTC
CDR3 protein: CASSQDWTGFRGYTF

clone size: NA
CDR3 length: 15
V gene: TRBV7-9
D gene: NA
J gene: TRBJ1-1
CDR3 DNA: TGTGCCAGCAGCTTAGCGCCGGGACAGAACACTGAAGCTTTCTTT
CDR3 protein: CASSLAPGQNTEAFF

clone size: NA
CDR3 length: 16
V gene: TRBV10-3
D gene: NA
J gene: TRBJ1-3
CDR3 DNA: TGTGCCATCAAGTGGTTCGGGACACACTCTGGAAACACCATATATTTT
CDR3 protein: CAIKWFGTHSGNTIYF

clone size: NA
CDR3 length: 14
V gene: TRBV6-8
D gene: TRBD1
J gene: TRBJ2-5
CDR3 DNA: TGTGCCAGCAGACCCGGGACAGGGGTTGGGACCCAGTACTTC
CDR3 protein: CASRPGTGVGTQYF

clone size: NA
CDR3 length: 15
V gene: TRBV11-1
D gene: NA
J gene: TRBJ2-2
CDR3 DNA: TGTGCCAGCCCGTCACACGAGAAGGGAGCCGGGGAGCTGTTTTTT
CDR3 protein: CASPSHEKGAGELFF

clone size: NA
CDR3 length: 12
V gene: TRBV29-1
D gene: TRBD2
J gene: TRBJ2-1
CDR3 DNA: TGCAGCGCTGCTAGCGGCGCCAATGAGCAGTTCTTC
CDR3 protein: CSAASGANEQFF

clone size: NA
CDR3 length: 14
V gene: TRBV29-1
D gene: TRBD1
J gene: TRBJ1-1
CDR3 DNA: TGCAGCGTTTTACAGGGGTGGGGGAACACTGAAGCTTTCTTT
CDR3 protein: CSVLQGWGNTEAFF

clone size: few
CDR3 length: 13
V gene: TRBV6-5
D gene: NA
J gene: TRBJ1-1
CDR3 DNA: TGTGCCAGCAGTTTTGACAGAGACACTGAAGCTTTCTTT
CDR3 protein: CASSFDRDTEAFF

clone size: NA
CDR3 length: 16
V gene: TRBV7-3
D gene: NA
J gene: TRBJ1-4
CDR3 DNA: TGTGCCAGCAGCTCATACCCGAAAATGCTCGGTGAAAAACTGTTTTTT
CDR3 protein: CASSSYPKMLGEKLFF

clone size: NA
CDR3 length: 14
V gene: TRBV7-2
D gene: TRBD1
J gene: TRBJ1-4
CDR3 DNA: TGTGCCAGCAGCCAGACAGGGGGGGTTGAAAAACTGTTTTTT
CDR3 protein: CASSQTGGVEKLFF

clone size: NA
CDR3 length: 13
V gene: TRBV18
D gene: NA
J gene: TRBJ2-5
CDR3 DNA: TGTGCCAGCCTATCTCGAATAGAAGAGACCCAGTACTTC
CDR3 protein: CASLSRIEETQYF

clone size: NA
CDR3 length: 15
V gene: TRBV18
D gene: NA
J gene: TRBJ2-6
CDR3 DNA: TGTGCCAGCTCACCGCAGGGAGGTGGGGCCAACGTCCTGACTTTC
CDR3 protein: CASSPQGGGANVLTF

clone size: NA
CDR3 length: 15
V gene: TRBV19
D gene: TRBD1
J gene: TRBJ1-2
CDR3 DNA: TGTGCCAGCAGACCATCGGACAGGGACGACTATGGCTACACCTTC
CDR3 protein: CASRPSDRDDYGYTF

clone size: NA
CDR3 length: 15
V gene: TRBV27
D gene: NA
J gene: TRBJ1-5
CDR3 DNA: TGTGCCAGCAGTTCGAAATTACTGGGCAATCAGCCCCAGCATTTT
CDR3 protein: CASSSKLLGNQPQHF

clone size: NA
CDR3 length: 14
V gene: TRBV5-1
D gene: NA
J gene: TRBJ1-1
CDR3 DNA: TGCGCCAGCAGCTTGGACAGGGTGAACACTGAAGCTTTCTTT
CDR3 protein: CASSLDRVNTEAFF

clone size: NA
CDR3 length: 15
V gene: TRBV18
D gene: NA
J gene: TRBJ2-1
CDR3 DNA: TGTGCCAGCTCACCGAGGCTGGCTACCTACAATGAGCAGTTCTTC
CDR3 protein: CASSPRLATYNEQFF

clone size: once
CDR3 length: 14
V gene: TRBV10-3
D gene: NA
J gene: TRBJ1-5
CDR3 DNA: TGTGCCATCAGTGCAAAGGGGGTCAATCAGCCCCAGCATTTT
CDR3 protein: CAISAKGVNQPQHF

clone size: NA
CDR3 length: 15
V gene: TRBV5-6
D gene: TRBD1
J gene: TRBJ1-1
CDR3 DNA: TGTGCCAGCAGCTCCCGGACAGGGATGAACACTGAAGCTTTCTTT
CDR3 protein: CASSSRTGMNTEAFF

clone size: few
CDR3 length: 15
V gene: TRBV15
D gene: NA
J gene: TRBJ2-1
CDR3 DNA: TGTGCCACCAGCAGACCTAAAACCCGGGACACCCAGCAGTTCTTC
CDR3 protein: CATSRPKTRDTQQFF

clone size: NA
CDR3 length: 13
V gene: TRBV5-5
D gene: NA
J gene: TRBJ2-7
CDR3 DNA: TGTGCCAGCAGCTTAAGACACCAATACGAGCAGTACTTC
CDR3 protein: CASSLRHQYEQYF

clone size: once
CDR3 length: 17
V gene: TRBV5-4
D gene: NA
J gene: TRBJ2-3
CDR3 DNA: TGTGCCAGCAGCTTCTCCATCGGCGGGACTAGCACAGATACGCAGTATTTT
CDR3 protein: CASSFSIGGTSTDTQYF

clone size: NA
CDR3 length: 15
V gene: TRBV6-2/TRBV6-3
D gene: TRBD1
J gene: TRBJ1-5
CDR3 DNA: TGTGCCAGCAGTTACTCGGGGGACAGGGGACAGCCCCAGCATTTT
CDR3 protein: CASSYSGDRGQPQHF

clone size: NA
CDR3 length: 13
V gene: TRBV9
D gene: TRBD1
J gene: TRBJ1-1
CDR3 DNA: TGTGCCAGCAGCGAGGGACAGGGAAGACGGGCTTTCTTT
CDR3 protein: CASSEGQGRRAFF

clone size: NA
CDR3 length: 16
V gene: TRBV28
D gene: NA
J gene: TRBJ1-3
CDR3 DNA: TGTGCCAGCAGTTCCTGGACAGTCCGCTCTGGAAACACCATATATTTT
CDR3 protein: CASSSWTVRSGNTIYF